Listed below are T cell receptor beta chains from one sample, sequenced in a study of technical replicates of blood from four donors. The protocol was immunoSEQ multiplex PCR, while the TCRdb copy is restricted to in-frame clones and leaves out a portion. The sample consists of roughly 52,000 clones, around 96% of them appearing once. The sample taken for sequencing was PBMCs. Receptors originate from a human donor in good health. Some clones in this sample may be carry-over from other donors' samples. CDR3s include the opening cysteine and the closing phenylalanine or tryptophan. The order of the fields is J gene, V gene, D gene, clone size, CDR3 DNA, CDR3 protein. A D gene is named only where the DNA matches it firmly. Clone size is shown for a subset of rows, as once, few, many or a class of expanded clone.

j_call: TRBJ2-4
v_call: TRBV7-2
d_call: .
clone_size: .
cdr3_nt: TGTGCCAGCAGCTTAGATTCCAGAAACATTCAGTACTTC
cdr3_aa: CASSLDSRNIQYF

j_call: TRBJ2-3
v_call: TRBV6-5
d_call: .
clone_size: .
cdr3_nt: TGTGCCAGCAGTTACTCGAGAATTATCACAGATACGCAGTATTTT
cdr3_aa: CASSYSRIITDTQYF

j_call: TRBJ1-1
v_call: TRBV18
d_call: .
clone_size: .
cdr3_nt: TGTGCCAGCTCACCCAAGAACACTGAAGCTTTCTTT
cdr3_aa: CASSPKNTEAFF

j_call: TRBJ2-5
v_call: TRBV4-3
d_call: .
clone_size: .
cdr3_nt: TGCGCCAGCAGCAGACAGCCCCAAGAGACCCAGTACTTC
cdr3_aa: CASSRQPQETQYF

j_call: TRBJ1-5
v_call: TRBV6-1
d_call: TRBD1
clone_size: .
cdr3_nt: TGTGCCAGCAGTGAAGCGGGACAGTACCAGCCCCAGCATTTT
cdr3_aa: CASSEAGQYQPQHF

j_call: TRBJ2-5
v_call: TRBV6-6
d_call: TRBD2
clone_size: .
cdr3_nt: TGTGCCAGCAACCCAACCGGGACTAGCGGGGAGACCCAGTACTTC
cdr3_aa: CASNPTGTSGETQYF

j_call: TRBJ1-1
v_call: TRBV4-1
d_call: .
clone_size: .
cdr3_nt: TGCGCCAGCAGCCAAGGTCGGGCCAGGGGATCGAACACTGAAGCTTTCTTT
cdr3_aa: CASSQGRARGSNTEAFF

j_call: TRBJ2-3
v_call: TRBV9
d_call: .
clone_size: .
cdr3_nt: TGTGCCAGCAGCGTATCGGGGAGCACTAGCACAGATACGCAGTATTTT
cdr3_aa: CASSVSGSTSTDTQYF

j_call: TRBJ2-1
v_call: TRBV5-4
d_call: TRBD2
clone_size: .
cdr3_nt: TGTGCCAGCAGCTTTCGAACTAGCGGCAATGAGCAGTTCTTC
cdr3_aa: CASSFRTSGNEQFF

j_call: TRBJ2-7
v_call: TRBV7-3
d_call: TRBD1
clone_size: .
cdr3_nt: TGTGCCAGCAGCCTCGGGGGGACAGGGTTTTACGAGCAGTACTTC
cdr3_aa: CASSLGGTGFYEQYF

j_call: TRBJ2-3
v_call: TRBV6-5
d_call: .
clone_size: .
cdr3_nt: TGTGCCAGCAAGCCGGCGTGGAGTCAAGATACGCAGTATTTT
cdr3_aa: CASKPAWSQDTQYF

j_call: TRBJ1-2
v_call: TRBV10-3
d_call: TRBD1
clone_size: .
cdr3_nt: TGTGCCATCAGTGAGGATGGGACAGGTGTCGGCTACACCTTC
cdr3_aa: CAISEDGTGVGYTF

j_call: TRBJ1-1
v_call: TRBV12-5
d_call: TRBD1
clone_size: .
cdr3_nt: TGTGCTAGTGGTTTGGATACCATACAGGGGGGACTGACTGAAGCTTTCTTT
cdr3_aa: CASGLDTIQGGLTEAFF

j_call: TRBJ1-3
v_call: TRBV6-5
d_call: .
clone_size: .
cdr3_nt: TGTGCCAGCATTGAGGGCCCCTCTGGAAACACCATATATTTT
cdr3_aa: CASIEGPSGNTIYF

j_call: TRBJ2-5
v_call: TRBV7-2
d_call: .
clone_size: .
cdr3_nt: TGTGCCAGCAGCTCTAGACAGCAAGAGACCCAGTACTTC
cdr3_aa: CASSSRQQETQYF

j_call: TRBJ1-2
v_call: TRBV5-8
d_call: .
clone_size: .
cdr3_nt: TGTGCCAGCAGCCCCGGGACACCTGGAACTTATGGCTACACCTTC
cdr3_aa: CASSPGTPGTYGYTF

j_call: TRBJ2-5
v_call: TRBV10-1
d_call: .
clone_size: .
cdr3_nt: TGCGCCAGCAGTGATTGTGGCCGAGGGGAGACCCAGTACTTC
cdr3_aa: CASSDCGRGETQYF

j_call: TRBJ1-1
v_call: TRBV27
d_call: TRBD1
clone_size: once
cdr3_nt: TGTGCCAGCAGTGGACAGACAGGGGGCGGGGGCACTGAAGCTTTCTTT
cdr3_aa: CASSGQTGGGGTEAFF

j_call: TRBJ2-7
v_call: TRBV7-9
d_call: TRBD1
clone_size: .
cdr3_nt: TGTGCCAGCAGCGGACAGGAGGAGTACTACGAGCAGTACTTC
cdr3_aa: CASSGQEEYYEQYF

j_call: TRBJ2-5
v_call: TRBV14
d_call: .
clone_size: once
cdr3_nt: TGTGCCAGCAGCCAAGTTGGCATACCTGAGACCCAGTACTTC
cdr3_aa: CASSQVGIPETQYF

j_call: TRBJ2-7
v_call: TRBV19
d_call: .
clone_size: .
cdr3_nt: TGTGCCAGTAGTAATTTCCAGGGATTGTGCGAGCAGTACTTC
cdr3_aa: CASSNFQGLCEQYF

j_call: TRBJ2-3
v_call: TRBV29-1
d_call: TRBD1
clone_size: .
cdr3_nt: TGCAGCGTTGTGCAGGGGGCAGATACGCAGTATTTT
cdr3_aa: CSVVQGADTQYF

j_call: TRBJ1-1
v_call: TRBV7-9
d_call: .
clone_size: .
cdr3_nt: TGTGCCAGCAGCCGCAGGACAGAGAACACTGAAGCTTTCTTT
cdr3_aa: CASSRRTENTEAFF

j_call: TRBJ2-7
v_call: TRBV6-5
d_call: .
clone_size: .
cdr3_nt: TGTGCCAGCAGTGGCTGGTCTACGCGGGAGCAGTACTTC
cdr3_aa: CASSGWSTREQYF

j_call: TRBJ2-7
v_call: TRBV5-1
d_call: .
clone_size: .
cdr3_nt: TGCGCCAGCAGCCCGGGCGGGGGCAGCTCCTACGAGCAGTACTTC
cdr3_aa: CASSPGGGSSYEQYF

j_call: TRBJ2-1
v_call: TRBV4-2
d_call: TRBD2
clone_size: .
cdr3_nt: TGTGCCAGCAGCCAGCCGGGACTAGCGGGGGGGGCCAATGAGCAGTTCTTC
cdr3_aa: CASSQPGLAGGANEQFF

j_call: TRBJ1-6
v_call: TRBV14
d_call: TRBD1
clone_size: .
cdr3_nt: TGTGCCAGCAGACACGGGACAGTTAATTCACCCCTCCACTTT
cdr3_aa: CASRHGTVNSPLHF

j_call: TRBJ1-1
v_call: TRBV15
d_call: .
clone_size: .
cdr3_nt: TGTGCCACCAGCAGAGATCTAGAGGTCGGCACTGAAGCTTTCTTT
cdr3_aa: CATSRDLEVGTEAFF

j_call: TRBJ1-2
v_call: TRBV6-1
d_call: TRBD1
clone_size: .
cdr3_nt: TGTGCCAGCAGTGTAATGGGACAGAATAATGGCTACACCTTC
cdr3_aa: CASSVMGQNNGYTF

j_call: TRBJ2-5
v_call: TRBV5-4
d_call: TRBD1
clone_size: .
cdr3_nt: TGTGCCAGCAGCGGACAGGGGTCAGCGGAGACCCAGTACTTC
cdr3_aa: CASSGQGSAETQYF

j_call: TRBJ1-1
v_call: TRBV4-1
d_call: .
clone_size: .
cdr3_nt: TGCGCCAGCAGCCAAGTGGGCGTTTCTGAAGCTTTCTTT
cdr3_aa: CASSQVGVSEAFF

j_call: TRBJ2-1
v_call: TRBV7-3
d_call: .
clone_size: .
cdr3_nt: TGTGCCAGCAGCGAGAACAATGAGCAGTTCTTC
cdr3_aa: CASSENNEQFF

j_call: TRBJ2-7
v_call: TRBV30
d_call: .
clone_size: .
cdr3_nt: TGTGCCTGTGACAGAAACTACGAGCAGTACTTC
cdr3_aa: CACDRNYEQYF

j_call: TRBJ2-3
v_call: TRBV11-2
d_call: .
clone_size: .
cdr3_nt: TGTGCCAGCAGCCCCCAGGGGAGTCACACAGATACGCAGTATTTT
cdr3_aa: CASSPQGSHTDTQYF

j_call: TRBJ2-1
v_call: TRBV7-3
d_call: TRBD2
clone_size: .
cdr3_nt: TGTGCCAGCAGCCCCTCGCGACTAGCGGGCTACAATGAGCAGTTCTTC
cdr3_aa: CASSPSRLAGYNEQFF

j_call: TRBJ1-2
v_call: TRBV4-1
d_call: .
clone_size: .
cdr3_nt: TGCGCCAGCAGCCAAACACAGGGTAGTTACTATGGCTACACCTTC
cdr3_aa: CASSQTQGSYYGYTF

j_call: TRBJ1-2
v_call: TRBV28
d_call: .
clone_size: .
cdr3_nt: TGTGCCAGCAGTCGTAGCTATGGCTACACCTTC
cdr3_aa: CASSRSYGYTF

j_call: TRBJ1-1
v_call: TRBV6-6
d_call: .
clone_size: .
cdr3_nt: TGTGCCAGCACCAAGACAGGCGGGAACACTGAAGCTTTCTTT
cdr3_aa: CASTKTGGNTEAFF

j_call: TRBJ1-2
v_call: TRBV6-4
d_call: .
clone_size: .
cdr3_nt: TGTGCCAGCAGGGGTGGAGGACTCTATGGCTACACCTTC
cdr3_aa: CASRGGGLYGYTF

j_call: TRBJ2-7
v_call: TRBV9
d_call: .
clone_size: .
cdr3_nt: TGTGCCAGCAGCGTCCGACAGGACCCCTACGAGCAGTACTTC
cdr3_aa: CASSVRQDPYEQYF